Included here is one T cell receptor (beta chain) sequence, with context. The record originates from a study of OX40 agonist ivuxolimab in advanced cancers. Study overall: Patients undergoing dose escalation presented with hepatocellular carcinoma, melanoma, renal cell or head and neck cancer. Mean age approximately 59 years, range roughly 20 to 85; 82.7% male.

The CDR3 consists of 13 residues. Germline values: CDR1 GTSNPN, CDR2 SVGIG (reference sequence). Trimming pared 1 base from V and 2 bases from J, leaving 6 bases between. The method was immunoSEQ multiplex PCR; TCRdb's version includes in-frame clones alone and lacks a portion of them. The sample carries over 30,000 clones, roughly 85% recorded once. Sequencing was performed on CD4+ or CD8+ T cells sorted from blood, taken in a trial of the OX40 agonist ivuxolimab. The J gene is TRBJ1-5, the V gene TRBV30; D remains ambiguous. The receptor comes from an adult with an advanced solid tumor such as melanoma, head and neck, liver or kidney cancer. In nucleotides, the CDR3 is TGTGCCTGGAGTGCAAATGGCAATCAGCCCCAGCATTTT. It encodes CAWSANGNQPQHF.